This T cell receptor beta chain was sequenced for a study of T cells expressing NK-cell markers. The overall study: According to the study, TCR beta repertoires originated from sorted CD3+CD56+NKG2C+, CD3+CD56+NKG2C- and CD3+CD56-NKG2C+ T cells. Study-wide results and limits: These clonotypes also led the CD3+CD56-NKG2C+ fraction in four donors. Dominant NKG2C+ clonotypes were found to form about 1.0-7.0% of CD8+ T cells in more than five donors.

For this clonotype: Its antigen is currently unknown.

TCRdb derives one entry per CDR3 protein from the 5' RACE reads, leaving out DNA. The table for this sample gives about 180,000 distinct CDR3 sequences. Per the germline V gene, CDR1 is MNHEY and CDR2 is SVGAGI. There are 14 residues in the CDR3. J is TRBJ1-1 and V is TRBV6-5. The sample was blood T cells: a sorted CD56 or NKG2C T cell subset, CD4+ or CD8+ T cells, or bulk PBMC T cells (not recorded which). The TCR comes from a man aged 18 to 70 in good health. CDR3 in amino acids: CASSYSPSLTEAFF.